The clone carrying this T cell receptor beta chain was observed a single time. The data belong to a study of cytomegalovirus exposure and HLA in healthy donors. CDR3 size: 18 residues. The germline gives CDR1 LNHNV, CDR2 YYDKDF (reference sequence). The trim removed 5 bases at V and 5 bases at J, leaving 11 bases unmatched. Sequenced by immunoSEQ multiplex PCR; TCRdb stores in-frame clones only, minus some. The data hold roughly 110,000 clones, with 88% observed a single time. The source is a woman aged 18 to 35 in good health and CMV-seropositive. The sample consisted of PBMCs. The chain is built from TRBV15 and TRBJ1-6; TRBD1 matches at 11 bases. CDR3 region: CATSPRDRGGFHNSPLHF. Written as DNA, the CDR3 is TGTGCCACCAGCCCCCGGGACAGGGGGGGCTTCCATAATTCACCCCTCCACTTT.